The rows below give T cell receptor beta chains drawn from one sample of a study of OX40 agonist ivuxolimab in advanced cancers. TCRdb's table, derived via immunoSEQ multiplex PCR, lists solely in-frame clones and lacks some. The profile shows approximately 31,000 clones, approximately 90% of them singletons. The input for sequencing was CD4+ or CD8+ T cells sorted from blood, taken in a trial of the OX40 agonist ivuxolimab. These receptors were obtained from an adult with an advanced solid tumor such as melanoma, head and neck, liver or kidney cancer. CDR3s include the opening cysteine and the closing phenylalanine or tryptophan. The order of the fields is J gene, clone size, V gene, CDR3 length, D gene, CDR3 DNA, CDR3 protein. D genes are given only for firm matches. Clone size is shown for a subset of rows, as once, few, many or a class of expanded clone.

TRBJ1-2 | - | TRBV19 | 14 | - | TGTGCCACACTCGGGAGTCAGGCCCTATCGGGCTACACCTTC | CATLGSQALSGYTF
TRBJ1-4 | - | TRBV7-2 | 18 | TRBD1 | TGTGCCAGCAGCCGCGGACAGGGCGCGTCATCAACTAATGAAAAACTGTTTTTT | CASSRGQGASSTNEKLFF
TRBJ1-1 | - | TRBV9 | 13 | TRBD1 | TGTGCCAGCAGCGCGACAGGGTACACTGAAGCTTTCTTT | CASSATGYTEAFF
TRBJ1-1 | - | TRBV7-9 | 14 | - | TGTGCCAGCAGAGATCCAGGGATTAACACTGAAGCTTTCTTT | CASRDPGINTEAFF
TRBJ1-5 | - | TRBV7-6 | 14 | - | TGTGCCAGCAGCTTAGGGGGAGGCAATCAGCCCCAGCATTTT | CASSLGGGNQPQHF
TRBJ2-5 | - | TRBV30 | 13 | TRBD2 | TGTGCCTGGAGTGTATCGGGGGGGGAGACCCAGTACTTC | CAWSVSGGETQYF
TRBJ2-7 | - | TRBV5-4 | 14 | - | TGTGCCAGCAGCCCGACAGGGACTTCCTACGAGCAGTACTTC | CASSPTGTSYEQYF
TRBJ1-1 | once | TRBV20-1 | 11 | - | TGCAGTGACCCACACGTCGGTGAAGCTTTCTTT | CSDPHVGEAFF
TRBJ2-7 | - | TRBV19 | 17 | TRBD2 | TGTGCCAGTAGTACTCAGGGACTAGCGGGACCGTCCTACGAGCAGTACTTC | CASSTQGLAGPSYEQYF
TRBJ2-5 | - | TRBV18 | 11 | - | TGTGCCAGCTCACCTGAAGAGACCCAGTACTTC | CASSPEETQYF
TRBJ2-7 | - | TRBV10-2 | 13 | - | TGCGCCAGCTCGGCAGTAAACCTCTACGAGCAGTACTTC | CASSAVNLYEQYF
TRBJ2-2 | - | TRBV10-3 | 14 | - | TGTGCCATCAGTGACCAGGGCGGCACCGGGGAGCTGTTTTTT | CAISDQGGTGELFF
TRBJ1-1 | - | TRBV11-2 | 15 | - | TGTGCCAGCAGCTTAGAATTGGGGCAGGGCTTTTTTGCTTTCTTT | CASSLELGQGFFAFF
TRBJ2-7 | - | TRBV18 | 13 | - | TGTGCCAGCTCACCAACTCAGGGGTACGAGCAGTACTTC | CASSPTQGYEQYF
TRBJ1-2 | - | TRBV28 | 14 | - | TGTGCCAGCATGGGGGGCATCCGGGGCTATGGCTACACCTTC | CASMGGIRGYGYTF
TRBJ1-1 | - | TRBV9 | 13 | - | TGTGCCAGCAGCGTGGACATGAACACTGAAGCTTTCTTT | CASSVDMNTEAFF
TRBJ2-6 | - | TRBV28 | 15 | - | TGTGCCAGCAACCAAGCAGTCTCTGGGGCCAACGTCCTGACTTTC | CASNQAVSGANVLTF
TRBJ2-1 | - | TRBV9 | 16 | TRBD2 | TGTGCCAGCAGCGTAGGGCTAGCGGGGGGTTACAATGAGCAGTTCTTC | CASSVGLAGGYNEQFF
TRBJ1-3 | - | TRBV9 | 14 | - | TGTGCCAGCAGCGTAGGGGGGGATGGAAACACCATATATTTT | CASSVGGDGNTIYF
TRBJ1-3 | - | TRBV5-6 | 12 | - | TGTGCCAGCACCAGGGCTGGAAACACCATATATTTT | CASTRAGNTIYF
TRBJ1-1 | - | TRBV5-4 | 14 | - | TGTGCCAGCAGCATACAGGGTTTCGGTACTGAAGCTTTCTTT | CASSIQGFGTEAFF
TRBJ1-2 | - | TRBV28 | 13 | - | TGTGCCAGCACCTCCGCGGTTGGCGATGGCTACACCTTC | CASTSAVGDGYTF
TRBJ2-5 | - | TRBV13 | 14 | - | TGTGCCAGCAGCTTAGGGGCGAGTAGGGAGACCCAGTACTTC | CASSLGASRETQYF
TRBJ1-2 | once | TRBV4-2 | 12 | - | TGTGCCAGCAGCCGGCCAGGGGATGACTACACCTTC | CASSRPGDDYTF
TRBJ1-2 | - | TRBV2 | 15 | - | TGTGCCAGCAGCGGCGGGACCACGACCTACTATGGCTACACCTTC | CASSGGTTTYYGYTF
TRBJ1-2 | - | TRBV14 | 12 | - | TGTGCCAGCAGCCAAAATAACTATGGCTACACCTTC | CASSQNNYGYTF
TRBJ2-1 | - | TRBV2 | 14 | TRBD1 | TGTGCCAGCAGGTCGGAACAGGGGAGCCATGAGCAGTTCTTC | CASRSEQGSHEQFF
TRBJ1-5 | once | TRBV2 | 16 | TRBD1 | TGTGCCAGCAGCCAGAGCAGGGGGATGAGCAATCAGCCCCAGCATTTT | CASSQSRGMSNQPQHF
TRBJ1-2 | - | TRBV29-1 | 11 | - | TGCAGCGTTGAGCAGCCGGGGGGCTACACCTTC | CSVEQPGGYTF
TRBJ2-7 | - | TRBV7-2 | 13 | - | TGTGCCAGCAGCTCCCGGGCTTCCTACGAGCAGTACTTC | CASSSRASYEQYF
TRBJ1-1 | - | TRBV29-1 | 12 | - | TGCAGCGTTGCGGGAGCGAACACTGAAGCTTTCTTT | CSVAGANTEAFF
TRBJ2-7 | - | TRBV6-5 | 13 | TRBD1 | TGTGCCAGCGGGACAGCAAAACCCTACGAGCAGTACTTC | CASGTAKPYEQYF
TRBJ2-7 | - | TRBV7-2 | 13 | - | TGTGCCAGCAGCTTACGACAGGCTAACGAGCAGTACTTC | CASSLRQANEQYF
TRBJ1-1 | - | TRBV6-5 | 16 | TRBD1 | TGTGCCAGCAGTTACCATGAGGGGGCCATTGACGCTGAAGCTTTCTTT | CASSYHEGAIDAEAFF
TRBJ1-2 | few | TRBV5-4 | 19 | - | TGTGCCAGCAGCTTGCCTCCCCTTGGGGCCGGTAAAGCTAACTATGGCTACACCTTC | CASSLPPLGAGKANYGYTF
TRBJ1-5 | - | TRBV7-6 | 16 | - | TGTGCCAGCAGCTTATTGGCTGGGGACGCGAGTCAGCCCCAGCATTTT | CASSLLAGDASQPQHF
TRBJ2-7 | once | TRBV9 | 14 | TRBD1 | TGTGCCAGCAGCGTAGAAGTAGGGGGCTGGGAGCAGTACTTC | CASSVEVGGWEQYF
TRBJ1-1 | - | TRBV18 | 14 | TRBD1 | TGTGCCAGCTCGTCGCGGACAGGGGACACTGAAGCTTTCTTT | CASSSRTGDTEAFF
TRBJ2-5 | - | TRBV5-5 | 16 | - | TGTGCCAGCAGCTTGGTGGCGGACCCGGCAAGGGGGACCCAGTACTTC | CASSLVADPARGTQYF
TRBJ2-3 | few | TRBV9 | 13 | - | TGTGCCAGCAGCGTAGTGGGGACAGATACGCAGTATTTT | CASSVVGTDTQYF